What follows are 25 T cell receptor beta chains derived from one specimen sequenced in a study of blood T cell repertoires in COVID-19. Clones were sequenced by immunoSEQ multiplex PCR, and TCRdb holds only the in-frame ones, with some missing. The sample holds over 200,000 clones, roughly 86% seen once. The sequencing sample was made of peripheral blood. All receptors come from a woman between 25 and 40 years old with acute or convalescent COVID-19.

The chain is built from TRBV5-1 and TRBJ1-3, with 8 bases aligning to TRBD1. Germline V CDR1 and CDR2: SGHRS, YFSETQ. The J segment lost 7 bases and the V segment lost 0 bases, leaving 0 bases of the junction unmatched. The length of the CDR3 is 13 residues. The CDR3 nucleotides read TGCGCCAGCAGCTTGGGACAGGGGAACACCATATATTTT. Residues: CASSLGQGNTIYF.

CDR3 DNA: TGTGCCAGCAGTAAGAGATTGCAGGTCTCCAATGAGCAGTTCTTC. It yields the protein CASSKRLQVSNEQFF. The rearrangement joins TRBV6-5 to TRBJ2-1; D ambiguous. The CDR3 extends over 15 amino acids. CDR1 and CDR2 from the germline V gene are MNHEY and SVGAGI. V dropped 5 bases and J dropped 6 bases, with 17 bases sitting between them.

The V call is TRBV9, the J call TRBJ2-2; TRBD2 aligns across 10 bases. The ends lost 5 bases at V and 5 bases at J; junction bases unmatched: 6. The germline CDR1 and CDR2 sequences are SGDLS and YYNGEE. The CDR3 extends over 15 amino acids. The CDR3 DNA reads as TGTGCCAGCAGTCGACTAGCGGGTGGGACCGGGGAGCTGTTTTTT. Amino acid sequence: CASSRLAGGTGELFF.

This rearrangement joins TRBV3-1 (or the pseudogene TRBV3-2) to TRBJ2-7; 8 nucleotides match TRBD1. V shed 0 bases and J 1 base; nucleotides not matched to a gene: 8. Germline V lookup: CDR1 LGHDT, CDR2 YNNKEL (reference sequence). The CDR3 is 17 residues long. The CDR3 DNA follows: TGTGCCAGCAGCCAAGAACTCCGGGACAGGACGTCCTACGAGCAGTACTTC. Its translation is CASSQELRDRTSYEQYF.

The chain employs TRBV7-9 and TRBJ1-6, with D tentatively TRBD1 (6 bases). Trimming left V 1 base short and J 9 bases short, with 16 bases between. Germline V CDR1 and CDR2: SEHNR, FQNEAQ (reference sequence). This CDR3 has 16 residues. CDR3 bases: TGTGCCAGCAGCTTAGTAACGGGACACTTGGGTTCACCCCTCCACTTT. Protein sequence: CASSLVTGHLGSPLHF.

This clone turned up a few times. The V and J genes are TRBV18 and TRBJ1-6; D call uncertain. The CDR3 length is 15 residues. Deletions cut 2 bases from V and 9 bases from J, with 14 bases between. Germline V gene lookup returns CDR1 KGHSH and CDR2 LQKENI. The CDR3, as DNA: TGTGCCAGCTCACCAGAAAACCCGGTAATTTCACCCCTCCACTTT. This encodes CASSPENPVISPLHF.

The rearrangement uses TRBV7-8 and TRBJ1-4; D remains ambiguous. The CDR3 is 16 amino acids. The V gene lost 1 base and the J gene lost 3 bases, with 12 bases spanning the gap. Germline CDR1 SGHVS, CDR2 FQNEAQ. The CDR3: CASSLVWRASNEKLFF. Written as DNA, the CDR3 is TGTGCCAGCAGCTTAGTTTGGAGGGCTTCTAATGAAAAACTGTTTTTT.

The chain employs TRBV5-6 and TRBJ2-5; tentatively, D is TRBD1 (6 bases). V shed 2 bases and J shed 0 bases, with 8 bases lying between them. The CDR3 is 14 residues long. Per the germline V gene, CDR1 is SGHDT and CDR2 is YYEEEE. The CDR3 is CASSLGTYQETQYF. For the CDR3, the DNA is TGTGCCAGCAGCTTAGGGACATACCAAGAGACCCAGTACTTC.

V gene TRBV18 combines with J gene TRBJ2-4; 12 bases align to TRBD1. J gave up 3 bases and V 3 bases, and 6 bases lay outside the gene matches. The germline CDR1 and CDR2 sequences are KGHSH and LQKENI. The CDR3 extends over 17 amino acids. Here the CDR3 reads CASSPGTGGLFKNIQYF. The DNA for the CDR3 is TGTGCCAGCTCACCTGGGACAGGGGGCTTGTTCAAAAACATTCAGTACTTC.

The V gene is TRBV27, the J gene TRBJ2-7, with TRBD2 as a possible D gene (6 bases). V was cut by 3 bases and J by 4 bases, with 10 bases left in between. Germline CDR1 MNHEY, CDR2 SMNVEV (reference sequence). CDR3 length equals 13 residues. The CDR3 here is CASSFAGRYEQYF. CDR3 nucleotides: TGTGCCAGCAGTTTCGCGGGACGGTACGAGCAGTACTTC.

This rearrangement joins TRBV25-1 to TRBJ1-6, with D possibly matching TRBD1 (5 bases). The CDR3 consists of 17 residues. Germline V CDR1 and CDR2: MGHDK, SYGVNS. Trimming took 6 bases from V and 2 from J, leaving 17 bases between them. CDR3 nucleotides: TGTGCCAGCAGCCCCTTCGGGCAGGGAACCTATAATTCACCCCTCCACTTT. Encoded protein: CASSPFGQGTYNSPLHF.

The rearrangement joins TRBV2 to TRBJ1-1; D possibly corresponds to TRBD1 (6 bases). The CDR3 totals 12 residues. V was shortened by 8 bases and J by 5 bases, with 12 bases between the two germline ends. The germline CDR1 and CDR2 sequences are SNHLY and FYNNEI. As DNA, the CDR3 is TGTGCCAGCGGTACAGGGTCAACTGAAGCTTTCTTT. It codes for CASGTGSTEAFF.

This clone has only one observation. This chain joins TRBV11-3 and TRBJ2-2; D is perhaps TRBD1 (5 bases). The V end lost 3 bases, the J end lost 3 bases, and 8 bases lay between the germline ends. CDR1 is SGHNT and CDR2 is YENEEA in the germline V gene. The CDR3 runs 14 residues. The CDR3 DNA follows: TGTGCCAGCAGCTTGGACATACACACCGGGGAGCTGTTTTTT. It specifies CASSLDIHTGELFF.

The J gene is TRBJ2-3, the V gene TRBV7-2; D remains ambiguous. Germline CDR1 SGHTA, CDR2 FQGNSA. V lost 0 bases and J 5 bases, leaving 3 bases between the germline ends. CDR3 length: 12 amino acids. The CDR3 loop reads CASSLARDTQYF. In DNA form, the CDR3 reads TGTGCCAGCAGCTTAGCGAGAGATACGCAGTATTTT.

In its sample, this clone was seen once. This chain joins TRBV19 and TRBJ2-7; D is perhaps TRBD1 (5 bases). Germline V lookup: CDR1 LNHDA, CDR2 SQIVND (reference sequence). This CDR3 comprises 13 residues. The V end lost 3 bases, the J end lost 7 bases, and 13 bases lay between the germline ends. The DNA for the CDR3 is TGTGCCAGTAGTATCGGCAGGGTCGGAGAGCAGTACTTC. Protein product: CASSIGRVGEQYF.

V gene TRBV6-5 combines with J gene TRBJ1-2; D call uncertain. Germline V gene lookup returns CDR1 MNHEY and CDR2 SVGAGI. The ends were cut back, 5 bases at V and 1 base at J, with 8 bases in the middle. This CDR3 is 13 amino acids long. The CDR3 DNA sequence: TGTGCCAGCAGTACGACTTATAACTATGGCTACACCTTC. Translation: CASSTTYNYGYTF.

The chain carries TRBV9 and TRBJ2-5; 8 nucleotides agree with TRBD1. The CDR3 is 15 amino acids. CDR1 is SGDLS, CDR2 YYNGEE, per germline. The V segment lost 4 bases and the J segment 3 bases; nucleotides outside the gene matches: 8. The CDR3 nucleotides are TGTGCCAGCAGCCCCCGACAGGGGACGGAAGAGACCCAGTACTTC. Protein sequence: CASSPRQGTEETQYF.

CDR3 DNA sequence: TGCGCCAGCAGTGGACAGGGGGCAGGCGGCTACACCTTC. This translates into CASSGQGAGGYTF. The J gene is TRBJ1-2, the V gene TRBV10-2; 10 bases line up with TRBD1. The CDR3 has 13 residues. The V and J ends lost 4 bases and 8 bases, in that order; junction bases with no gene match: 4. Germline-derived CDR1 and CDR2 are WSHSY and SAAADI.

The chain has TRBV7-2 and TRBJ2-7; 15 bases agree with TRBD2. The CDR3 sequence is 18 residues long. CDR1 is SGHTA, CDR2 FQGNSA, per germline. J gave up 4 bases and V 2 bases, and 9 bases lay outside the gene matches. The CDR3 DNA sequence: TGTGCCAGCAGCTTACGCGGGACTAGCGGGAGGATGGCGTACGAGCAGTACTTC. It codes for CASSLRGTSGRMAYEQYF.

The CDR3 loop is CASSTRTSASYEQYF. DNA for the CDR3: TGTGCCAGCAGCACCCGGACTAGCGCCTCCTACGAGCAGTACTTC. The rearrangement joins TRBV7-9 to TRBJ2-7; TRBD2 matches at 9 bases. Germline values: CDR1 SEHNR, CDR2 FQNEAQ (reference sequence). With V trimmed by 5 bases and J by 0 bases, 5 bases remained unmatched. This CDR3 is built from 15 residues. Together with reference TRBV7-9 and TRBJ2-7, the CDR3 gives the full variable domain: DTGVSQNPRHKITKRGQNVTFRCDPISEHNRLYWYRQTLGQGPEFLTYFQNEAQLEKSRLLSDRFSAERPKGSFSTLEIQRTEQGDSAMYLCASSTRTSASYEQYFGPGTRLTVT.

This chain links TRBV19 with TRBJ2-5; weak D call: TRBD2 (6 bases). The CDR3 sequence is 15 residues long. Germline CDR1 and CDR2: LNHDA and SQIVND (reference sequence). Between the trimmed V and J ends, which lost 3 bases and 5 bases, there was a span of 16 bases. CDR3 protein: CASSISGSWAETQYF. For the CDR3, the DNA is TGTGCCAGTAGTATCTCCGGGAGCTGGGCCGAGACCCAGTACTTC. The full variable domain, in which reference TRBV19 and TRBJ2-5 provide the parts outside the CDR3, is DGGITQSPKYLFRKEGQNVTLSCEQNLNHDAMYWYRQDPGQGLRLIYYSQIVNDFQKGDIAEGYSVSREKKESFPLTVTSAQKNPTAFYLCASSISGSWAETQYFGPGTRLLVL.

The rearrangement links TRBV25-1 to TRBJ2-7, with D perhaps matching TRBD2 (6 bases). The V gene's germline CDR1 is MGHDK and CDR2 SYGVNS. The CDR3 has 11 residues. V lost 3 bases, J lost 9 bases, and 9 bases lay in between. CDR3 residues: CASSETGRQYF. The CDR3 nucleotides read TGTGCCAGCAGTGAGACCGGGAGGCAGTACTTC.

The J gene is TRBJ2-5, the V gene TRBV6-5; a weak D match, TRBD1 (5 bases). Germline V gene lookup returns CDR1 MNHEY and CDR2 SVGAGI. Trimming shortened V by 0 bases and J by 4 bases, and 12 bases separated the two germline ends. CDR3 length equals 15 residues. CDR3 in amino acids: CASSYSLVGAETQYF. DNA of the CDR3: TGTGCCAGCAGTTACTCTTTGGTAGGGGCAGAGACCCAGTACTTC.

The rearrangement links TRBV9 to TRBJ1-5, with D perhaps matching TRBD1 (6 bases). Trimming stripped 1 base from V and 1 base from J, with 9 bases between. This CDR3 spans 15 amino acids. Germline CDR1 and CDR2: SGDLS and YYNGEE. CDR3 amino acids: CASSVTGISNQPQHF. The CDR3 DNA is TGTGCCAGCAGCGTAACAGGGATAAGCAATCAGCCCCAGCATTTT.

In this sample, this clone turned up a few times. The chain is built from TRBV15 and TRBJ1-5; D unclear. With 3 bases removed from V and 2 bases from J, the gap between germline ends came to 2 bases. This CDR3 is 12 amino acids long. Germline CDR1 is LNHNV and CDR2 is YYDKDF (reference sequence). For the CDR3, the DNA is TGTGCCACCAGCAGCGGCAATCAGCCCCAGCATTTT. Its translation: CATSSGNQPQHF. Using reference TRBV15 and TRBJ1-5 for the parts outside the CDR3, the full variable domain is DAMVIQNPRYQVTQFGKPVTLSCSQTLNHNVMYWYQQKSSQAPKLLFHYYDKDFNNEADTPDNFQSRRPNTSFCFLDIRSPGLGDTAMYLCATSSGNQPQHFGDGTRLSIL.